These T cell receptor beta chains were read from a single sample in a study of blood T cell repertoires in COVID-19. Profiling relied on immunoSEQ multiplex PCR, and the TCRdb table lists in-frame clones only, not all of them. This table has under 350,000 clones, 70% to 90% appearing once. The sample taken for sequencing was peripheral blood. The receptors were sampled from a man between 18 and 29 years old with active or convalescent COVID-19. The CDR3 runs from the conserved cysteine through the conserved F or W. A D gene is named only where the DNA matches it firmly. Clone size, where shown, is once, few, many, or a class for clones that have expanded.

clone size: NA; V gene: TRBV29-1; D gene: NA; J gene: TRBJ2-7; CDR3 protein: CSVRGSKGSYEQYF; CDR3 DNA: TGCAGCGTTAGGGGTTCGAAGGGTTCCTACGAGCAGTACTTC
clone size: NA; V gene: TRBV19; D gene: TRBD1; J gene: TRBJ1-2; CDR3 protein: CASSKDRGLTDYGYTF; CDR3 DNA: TGTGCCAGCAGTAAAGACAGGGGGCTGACTGACTATGGCTACACCTTC
clone size: NA; V gene: TRBV7-3; D gene: NA; J gene: TRBJ2-3; CDR3 protein: CASRLGSGTTDTQYF; CDR3 DNA: TGTGCCAGCAGGCTGGGTAGCGGCACCACAGATACGCAGTATTTT
clone size: NA; V gene: TRBV19; D gene: NA; J gene: TRBJ2-1; CDR3 protein: CASRGFYNEQFF; CDR3 DNA: TGTGCCAGCCGGGGGTTCTACAATGAGCAGTTCTTC
clone size: NA; V gene: TRBV27; D gene: NA; J gene: TRBJ1-1; CDR3 protein: CASRGGPEAFF; CDR3 DNA: TGTGCCAGCAGGGGGGGACCTGAAGCTTTCTTT
clone size: NA; V gene: TRBV15; D gene: NA; J gene: TRBJ2-7; CDR3 protein: CATSRAGDGYEQYF; CDR3 DNA: TGTGCCACCAGCAGAGCGGGAGATGGCTACGAGCAGTACTTC
clone size: NA; V gene: TRBV19; D gene: NA; J gene: TRBJ1-6; CDR3 protein: CASSIGTRGSSPLHF; CDR3 DNA: TGTGCCAGTAGTATTGGGACAAGGGGGTCGTCACCCCTCCACTTT
clone size: NA; V gene: TRBV29-1; D gene: NA; J gene: TRBJ2-7; CDR3 protein: CSVVGGAPYEQYF; CDR3 DNA: TGCAGCGTTGTCGGCGGGGCGCCCTACGAGCAGTACTTC
clone size: NA; V gene: TRBV3-1/TRBV3-2; D gene: NA; J gene: TRBJ1-2; CDR3 protein: CASRSIERDGYTF; CDR3 DNA: TGTGCCAGCAGATCCATAGAGAGGGATGGCTACACCTTC
clone size: NA; V gene: TRBV2; D gene: NA; J gene: TRBJ2-7; CDR3 protein: CAIGFSYEQYF; CDR3 DNA: TGTGCCATCGGGTTTTCCTACGAGCAGTACTTC
clone size: NA; V gene: TRBV5-4; D gene: NA; J gene: TRBJ1-1; CDR3 protein: CASSLTPMNTEAFF; CDR3 DNA: TGTGCCAGCAGCTTGACACCCATGAACACTGAAGCTTTCTTT
clone size: NA; V gene: TRBV9; D gene: NA; J gene: TRBJ1-4; CDR3 protein: CASSVADTSDREKLFF; CDR3 DNA: TGTGCCAGCAGCGTAGCGGACACCTCCGATCGGGAGAAACTGTTTTTT
clone size: few; V gene: TRBV2; D gene: TRBD2; J gene: TRBJ2-7; CDR3 protein: CASSGTSGAYEQYF; CDR3 DNA: TGTGCCAGCAGTGGGACTAGCGGGGCCTACGAGCAGTACTTC
clone size: NA; V gene: TRBV27; D gene: NA; J gene: TRBJ2-5; CDR3 protein: CASSGPQETQYF; CDR3 DNA: TGTGCCAGCAGTGGCCCTCAAGAGACCCAGTACTTC
clone size: NA; V gene: TRBV7-2; D gene: NA; J gene: TRBJ2-3; CDR3 protein: CASSLETSTDTQYF; CDR3 DNA: TGTGCCAGCAGCTTAGAGACTTCCACAGATACGCAGTATTTT
clone size: NA; V gene: TRBV2; D gene: NA; J gene: TRBJ2-7; CDR3 protein: CASSERVPVEQYF; CDR3 DNA: TGTGCCAGCAGTGAACGAGTTCCCGTCGAGCAGTACTTC
clone size: NA; V gene: TRBV30; D gene: TRBD1; J gene: TRBJ1-2; CDR3 protein: CASTPGTGTIHGYTF; CDR3 DNA: TGTGCCTCCACCCCCGGGACAGGGACTATCCATGGCTACACCTTC
clone size: NA; V gene: TRBV2; D gene: NA; J gene: TRBJ1-2; CDR3 protein: CASSELYYGYTF; CDR3 DNA: TGTGCCAGCAGTGAACTTTACTATGGCTACACCTTC
clone size: NA; V gene: TRBV9; D gene: TRBD1; J gene: TRBJ2-7; CDR3 protein: CASSVGTSTGYYEQYF; CDR3 DNA: TGTGCCAGCAGCGTAGGGACTTCGACAGGGTACTACGAGCAGTACTTC
clone size: NA; V gene: TRBV6-2/TRBV6-3; D gene: TRBD1; J gene: TRBJ1-5; CDR3 protein: CASSRDSSNQPQHF; CDR3 DNA: TGTGCCAGCAGCCGGGACAGTAGCAATCAGCCCCAGCATTTT
clone size: NA; V gene: TRBV28; D gene: NA; J gene: TRBJ2-7; CDR3 protein: CASSSQGPNYEQYF; CDR3 DNA: TGTGCCAGCAGCTCACAGGGCCCCAACTACGAGCAGTACTTC
clone size: few; V gene: TRBV10-1; D gene: TRBD1; J gene: TRBJ2-7; CDR3 protein: CASSDTGGLYEQYF; CDR3 DNA: TGCGCCAGCAGTGATACAGGGGGCCTCTACGAGCAGTACTTC
clone size: few; V gene: TRBV11-2; D gene: NA; J gene: TRBJ2-1; CDR3 protein: CASSTRGPGNEQFF; CDR3 DNA: TGTGCCAGCAGCACGCGGGGGCCAGGGAATGAGCAGTTCTTC
clone size: few; V gene: TRBV9; D gene: NA; J gene: TRBJ1-2; CDR3 protein: CASSLGSGESGYTF; CDR3 DNA: TGTGCCAGCAGCCTCGGTTCGGGGGAGTCTGGCTACACCTTC
clone size: NA; V gene: TRBV19; D gene: NA; J gene: TRBJ2-7; CDR3 protein: CASSMATAGYEQYF; CDR3 DNA: TGTGCCAGTAGTATGGCTACTGCAGGCTACGAGCAGTACTTC
clone size: once; V gene: TRBV5-4; D gene: TRBD1; J gene: TRBJ1-1; CDR3 protein: CASSRVGQENTEAFF; CDR3 DNA: TGTGCCAGCAGCCGTGTTGGACAGGAGAACACTGAAGCTTTCTTT
clone size: NA; V gene: TRBV28; D gene: NA; J gene: TRBJ1-2; CDR3 protein: CASSFYSYGYTF; CDR3 DNA: TGTGCCAGCAGTTTTTACAGCTATGGCTACACCTTC
clone size: NA; V gene: TRBV20-1; D gene: TRBD1; J gene: TRBJ2-1; CDR3 protein: CSASLQAMGTGQNEQFF; CDR3 DNA: TGCAGTGCTAGTTTGCAGGCTATGGGGACAGGGCAAAATGAGCAGTTCTTC
clone size: NA; V gene: TRBV6-4; D gene: NA; J gene: TRBJ1-1; CDR3 protein: CASSASGETEAFF; CDR3 DNA: TGTGCCAGCAGTGCGTCCGGGGAAACTGAAGCTTTCTTT
clone size: NA; V gene: TRBV27; D gene: TRBD2; J gene: TRBJ2-7; CDR3 protein: CASGTGLAGLYEQYF; CDR3 DNA: TGTGCCAGCGGAACGGGACTAGCGGGACTCTACGAGCAGTACTTC
clone size: NA; V gene: TRBV28; D gene: TRBD2; J gene: TRBJ2-3; CDR3 protein: CASSGAGGNTDTQYF; CDR3 DNA: TGTGCCAGCAGTGGGGCGGGGGGAAACACAGATACGCAGTATTTT
clone size: NA; V gene: TRBV12-3/TRBV12-4; D gene: NA; J gene: TRBJ1-5; CDR3 protein: CASKYGGNQPQHF; CDR3 DNA: TGTGCCAGCAAGTACGGGGGCAATCAGCCCCAGCATTTT
clone size: NA; V gene: TRBV9; D gene: NA; J gene: TRBJ1-3; CDR3 protein: CASSGRGSGNTIYF; CDR3 DNA: TGTGCCAGCAGCGGCAGGGGTTCCGGAAACACCATATATTTT
clone size: few; V gene: TRBV7-2; D gene: TRBD1; J gene: TRBJ1-2; CDR3 protein: CASSLGPGQGAQNYGYTF; CDR3 DNA: TGTGCCAGCAGCTTAGGACCGGGACAGGGGGCGCAAAACTATGGCTACACCTTC
clone size: NA; V gene: TRBV28; D gene: NA; J gene: TRBJ1-1; CDR3 protein: CATREDMNTEAFF; CDR3 DNA: TGTGCCACCCGGGAGGACATGAACACTGAAGCTTTCTTT
clone size: NA; V gene: TRBV9; D gene: NA; J gene: TRBJ1-1; CDR3 protein: CASSWGHRNTEAFF; CDR3 DNA: TGTGCCAGCAGCTGGGGACACCGGAACACTGAAGCTTTCTTT
clone size: NA; V gene: TRBV9; D gene: NA; J gene: TRBJ2-1; CDR3 protein: CASSVGPSESYNEQFF; CDR3 DNA: TGTGCCAGCAGCGTAGGCCCAAGTGAGTCGTACAATGAGCAGTTCTTC
clone size: NA; V gene: TRBV11-3; D gene: TRBD1; J gene: TRBJ2-7; CDR3 protein: CASSLDLGTGVHEQYF; CDR3 DNA: TGTGCCAGCAGCTTAGATCTAGGGACAGGGGTCCACGAGCAGTACTTC
clone size: NA; V gene: TRBV19; D gene: NA; J gene: TRBJ2-7; CDR3 protein: CASSIEGVPTYEQYF; CDR3 DNA: TGTGCCAGCAGTATAGAGGGCGTTCCGACCTACGAGCAGTACTTC
clone size: NA; V gene: TRBV12-5; D gene: NA; J gene: TRBJ1-5; CDR3 protein: CASGLEIGQTSNQPQHF; CDR3 DNA: TGTGCTAGTGGTTTGGAGATAGGACAGACTAGCAATCAGCCCCAGCATTTT
clone size: NA; V gene: TRBV2; D gene: TRBD2; J gene: TRBJ2-3; CDR3 protein: CASSEAPTTSGTDTQYF; CDR3 DNA: TGTGCCAGCAGTGAAGCGCCTACTACTAGCGGCACAGATACGCAGTATTTT
clone size: NA; V gene: TRBV4-1; D gene: NA; J gene: TRBJ2-1; CDR3 protein: CASSQNRVRVDEQFF; CDR3 DNA: TGCGCCAGCAGCCAAAACAGGGTCCGTGTGGATGAGCAGTTCTTC
clone size: NA; V gene: TRBV2; D gene: NA; J gene: TRBJ1-3; CDR3 protein: CASSELGLSSGNTIYF; CDR3 DNA: TGTGCCAGCAGTGAGTTGGGACTCAGCTCTGGAAACACCATATATTTT
clone size: NA; V gene: TRBV9; D gene: NA; J gene: TRBJ2-3; CDR3 protein: CASSEEGLPANTQYF; CDR3 DNA: TGTGCCAGCAGCGAGGAGGGACTGCCAGCCAATACGCAGTATTTT
clone size: NA; V gene: TRBV12-1; D gene: NA; J gene: TRBJ2-3; CDR3 protein: CASSLERGTDTQYF; CDR3 DNA: TGTGCCAGCAGCTTGGAGCGGGGCACAGATACGCAGTATTTT
clone size: NA; V gene: TRBV6-4; D gene: TRBD1; J gene: TRBJ2-7; CDR3 protein: CASRSGQDRLGEQYF; CDR3 DNA: TGTGCCAGCAGGTCAGGACAGGACCGCCTTGGGGAGCAGTACTTC
clone size: NA; V gene: TRBV2; D gene: NA; J gene: TRBJ2-3; CDR3 protein: CASSDQYTQYF; CDR3 DNA: TGTGCCAGCAGTGACCAGTATACGCAGTATTTT
clone size: NA; V gene: TRBV4-2; D gene: TRBD2; J gene: TRBJ2-7; CDR3 protein: CASSQAQREGSYEQYF; CDR3 DNA: TGTGCCAGCAGCCAGGCCCAGCGGGAGGGCTCCTACGAGCAGTACTTC
clone size: NA; V gene: TRBV27; D gene: NA; J gene: TRBJ1-2; CDR3 protein: CASSQGPAFYGYTF; CDR3 DNA: TGTGCCAGCAGCCAGGGTCCGGCGTTCTATGGCTACACCTTC
clone size: few; V gene: TRBV18; D gene: NA; J gene: TRBJ1-4; CDR3 protein: CASSPSRQPNEKLFF; CDR3 DNA: TGTGCCAGCTCACCAAGCCGACAGCCGAATGAAAAACTGTTTTTT
clone size: NA; V gene: TRBV28; D gene: NA; J gene: TRBJ1-2; CDR3 protein: CATEADYGYTF; CDR3 DNA: TGTGCCACCGAGGCGGACTATGGCTACACCTTC
clone size: NA; V gene: TRBV30; D gene: TRBD2; J gene: TRBJ2-3; CDR3 protein: CAWSTGTNPYTDTQYF; CDR3 DNA: TGTGCCTGGAGTACTGGGACTAATCCTTACACAGATACGCAGTATTTT
clone size: NA; V gene: TRBV11-3; D gene: TRBD2; J gene: TRBJ2-7; CDR3 protein: CASSLGGGRGNEQYF; CDR3 DNA: TGTGCCAGCAGCTTAGGGGGGGGGAGGGGCAACGAGCAGTACTTC